This T cell receptor (beta chain) appears in the sequencing data of a study of CD8 T cells in ankylosing spondylitis. This clonotype was seen many times. What it recognizes is unknown. Quantitative 5'-RACE with molecular barcodes produced the TCR beta libraries. Each CDR3 protein gets one entry after TCRdb re-called the 5' RACE reads with MiXCR. The sample has around 770,000 distinct CDR3 sequences, around 19% seen once. Study-wide findings and caveats: About 8 highly homologous variants made up a TCR beta motif that seemed to typify ankylosing spondylitis blood. Clones linked to disease were reported to show significant enrichment in matched ankylosing spondylitis synovial fluid.

This CDR3 has 13 amino acids. Trimming removed 3 bases at V and 1 base at J, with 5 bases between. The TCR sequence derives from a male donor with ankylosing spondylitis. The rearrangement joins TRBV12-3 or TRBV12-4 to TRBJ2-3; D gene unclear. The specimen was blood, either unsorted or a sorted T cell fraction (not recorded which). CDR3 region: CASSLPGTDTQYF. The CDR3 region has the DNA TGTGCCAGCAGTTTGCCGGGCACAGATACGCAGTATTTT.